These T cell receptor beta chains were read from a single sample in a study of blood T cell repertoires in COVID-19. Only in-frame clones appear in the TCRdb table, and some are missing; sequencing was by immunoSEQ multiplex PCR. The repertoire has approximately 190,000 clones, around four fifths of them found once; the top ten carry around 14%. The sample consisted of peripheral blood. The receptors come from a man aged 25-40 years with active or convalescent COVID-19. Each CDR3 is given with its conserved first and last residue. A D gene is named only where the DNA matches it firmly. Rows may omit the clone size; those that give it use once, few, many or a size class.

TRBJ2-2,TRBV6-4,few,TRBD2,CASSPLAGDTGELFF,TGTGCCAGCAGTCCCCTGGCGGGGGACACCGGGGAGCTGTTTTTT
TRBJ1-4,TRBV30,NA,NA,CAWSGGGGNEKLFF,TGTGCCTGGAGTGGAGGGGGGGGGAATGAAAAACTGTTTTTT
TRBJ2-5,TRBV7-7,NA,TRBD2,CASSLGGTSGQETQYF,TGTGCTAGCAGCTTAGGAGGGACTAGCGGCCAAGAGACCCAGTACTTC
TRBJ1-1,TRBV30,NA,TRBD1,CAWSSGGNTEAFF,TGTGCCTGGAGCTCAGGGGGGAACACTGAAGCTTTCTTT
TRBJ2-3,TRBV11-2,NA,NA,CASSPRATDTQYF,TGTGCCAGCAGCCCGAGAGCCACAGATACGCAGTATTTT
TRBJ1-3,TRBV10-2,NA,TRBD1,CASSPTGTGGNTIYF,TGCGCCAGCAGTCCAACCGGGACAGGGGGAAACACCATATATTTT
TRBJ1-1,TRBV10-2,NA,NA,CASTLAGGHTEAFF,TGCGCCAGCACCCTAGCGGGAGGACACACTGAAGCTTTCTTT
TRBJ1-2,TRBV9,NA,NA,CASSLAGEAAYGYTF,TGTGCCAGCAGCCTCGCGGGCGAGGCAGCCTATGGCTACACCTTC
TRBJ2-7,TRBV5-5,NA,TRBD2,CASSRLASLYEQYF,TGTGCCAGCAGCCGACTAGCGAGTCTCTACGAGCAGTACTTC
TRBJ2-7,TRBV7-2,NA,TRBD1,CASSLGTGFSYEQYF,TGTGCCAGCAGCTTAGGGACAGGCTTTTCCTACGAGCAGTACTTC
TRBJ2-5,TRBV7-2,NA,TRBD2,CASSFNGGQETQYF,TGTGCCAGCAGCTTTAACGGGGGGCAAGAGACCCAGTACTTC
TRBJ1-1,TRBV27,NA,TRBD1,CASSPPDRGRVNAFF,TGTGCCAGCAGTCCACCGGACAGGGGGCGCGTCAACGCTTTCTTT
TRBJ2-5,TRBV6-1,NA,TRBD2,CASSEPVLAGLTKTQYF,TGTGCCAGCAGTGAACCCGTCCTAGCGGGGTTAACGAAGACCCAGTACTTC
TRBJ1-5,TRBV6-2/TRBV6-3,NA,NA,CASSYPVIGQRNQPQHF,TGTGCCAGCAGTTACCCTGTGATTGGACAGCGCAATCAGCCCCAGCATTTT
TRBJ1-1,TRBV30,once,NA,CAWSSQRTLMNTEAFF,TGTGCCTGGAGTTCCCAGCGGACTCTCATGAACACTGAAGCTTTCTTT
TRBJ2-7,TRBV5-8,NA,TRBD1,CASSPTGGKSYEQYF,TGTGCCAGCAGTCCCACAGGGGGCAAGAGCTACGAGCAGTACTTC
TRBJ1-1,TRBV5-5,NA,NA,CASSLAARTEAFF,TGTGCCAGCAGCCTGGCCGCGAGGACTGAAGCTTTCTTT